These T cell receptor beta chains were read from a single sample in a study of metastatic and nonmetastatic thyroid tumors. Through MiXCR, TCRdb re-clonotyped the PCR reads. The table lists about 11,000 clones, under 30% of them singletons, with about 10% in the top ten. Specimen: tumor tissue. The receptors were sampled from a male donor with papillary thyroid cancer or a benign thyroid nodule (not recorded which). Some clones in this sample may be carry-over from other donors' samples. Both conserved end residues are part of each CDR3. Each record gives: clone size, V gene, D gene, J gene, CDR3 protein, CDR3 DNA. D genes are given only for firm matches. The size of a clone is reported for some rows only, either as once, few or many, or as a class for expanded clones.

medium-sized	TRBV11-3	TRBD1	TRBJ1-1	CASSSTGQGNTEAFF	TGTGCCAGCAGCTCTACGGGACAGGGGAACACTGAAGCTTTCTTT
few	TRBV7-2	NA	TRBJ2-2	CASERHTGELFF	TGTGCCAGCGAACGGCACACCGGGGAGCTGTTTTTT
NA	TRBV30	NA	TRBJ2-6	CAWSMTRAFSGANVLTF	TGTGCCTGGAGTATGACGAGGGCATTCTCTGGGGCCAACGTCCTGACTTTC
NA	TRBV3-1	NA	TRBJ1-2	CASSPHDRNSGYTF	TGTGCCAGCAGCCCTCACGACAGGAATTCAGGCTACACCTTC
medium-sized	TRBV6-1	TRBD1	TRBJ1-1	CASRPDRAYTEAFF	TGTGCCAGCAGACCCGACAGGGCCTACACTGAAGCTTTCTTT
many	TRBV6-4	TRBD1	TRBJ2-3	CASSATGGGDTQYF	TGTGCCAGCAGTGCCACAGGGGGAGGAGATACGCAGTATTTT
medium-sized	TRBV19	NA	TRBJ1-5	CAIGQTYSNQPQHF	TGTGCCATAGGACAGACCTATAGCAATCAGCCCCAGCATTTT
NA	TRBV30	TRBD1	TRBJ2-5	CAWETGQGAAETQYF	TGTGCCTGGGAAACGGGACAGGGGGCGGCGGAGACCCAGTACTTC
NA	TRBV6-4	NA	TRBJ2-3	CASSVDWTTGSDTQYF	TGTGCCAGCAGTGTGGATTGGACCACGGGATCCGATACGCAGTATTTT
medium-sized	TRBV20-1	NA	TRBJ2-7	CSARTDWAYEQYF	TGCAGTGCTCGTACAGATTGGGCCTACGAGCAGTACTTC
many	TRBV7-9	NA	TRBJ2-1	CASSPGGGGLNEQFF	TGTGCCAGCAGCCCCGGAGGGGGGGGTCTGAATGAGCAGTTCTTC
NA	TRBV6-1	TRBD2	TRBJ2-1	CASRTGTSGVVGQFF	TGTGCCAGCAGGACCGGGACTAGCGGTGTTGTGGGGCAGTTCTTC
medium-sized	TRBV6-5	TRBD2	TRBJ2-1	CASSPPVGRESANEQFF	TGTGCCAGCAGTCCTCCTGTGGGGCGGGAGTCGGCGAATGAGCAGTTCTTC
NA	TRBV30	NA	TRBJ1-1	CAWSSPTEAFF	TGTGCCTGGAGTTCACCCACTGAAGCTTTCTTT
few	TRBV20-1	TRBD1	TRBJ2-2	CSAMDRATSNTGELFF	TGCAGTGCTATGGACAGGGCAACGTCGAACACCGGGGAGCTGTTTTTT
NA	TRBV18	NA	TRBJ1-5	CASSPRRVQEGQPQHF	TGTGCCAGCTCACCAAGAAGGGTCCAGGAGGGTCAGCCCCAGCATTTT
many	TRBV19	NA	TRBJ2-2	CALTSGRTGELFF	TGTGCCCTCACATCAGGTCGCACCGGGGAGCTGTTTTTT
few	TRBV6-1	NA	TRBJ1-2	CATSEGGGGGYGYTF	TGTGCCACCAGTGAAGGCGGGGGCGGTGGCTATGGCTACACTTTC